Listed below are T cell receptor beta chains from one sample, sequenced in a study of graft-versus-host responses after intestinal transplantation. Sequencing used immunoSEQ multiplex PCR; TCRdb keeps in-frame clones, though not all of them. The table includes around 100,000 clones, about 90% detected once. Antigens for these TCRs are unknown. The specimen comprised unstimulated CD4+ T cells sorted from spleen or lymph node cells, sampled before transplant. The receptor source for this set is a human donor who was the organ donor for an intestinal transplant. Each CDR3 is given with its conserved first and last residue. The D gene is left open where the match is weak. Clone size is not always given. Where it is, it says once, few, many or a class for expanded clones.

d_gene	v_gene	abundance	j_gene	CDR3aa	CDR3nt
NA	TRBV4-1	NA	TRBJ2-3	CASSQGGRGADTQYF	TGCGCCAGCAGCCAAGGCGGCAGGGGGGCAGATACGCAGTATTTT
NA	TRBV16	NA	TRBJ2-5	CASSQTLETQYF	TGTGCCAGCAGCCAAACGTTAGAGACCCAGTACTTC
TRBD1	TRBV5-1	few	TRBJ1-1	CASSLGYTGTANTEAFF	TGCGCCAGCAGCTTGGGCTACACCGGGACAGCGAACACTGAAGCTTTCTTT
NA	TRBV2	NA	TRBJ1-2	CASSETPYGYTF	TGTGCCAGCAGTGAGACGCCCTATGGCTACACCTTC
NA	TRBV5-1	NA	TRBJ1-1	CASSSLLNTEAFF	TGCGCCAGCAGCAGCCTTCTGAACACTGAAGCTTTCTTT
NA	TRBV6-5	NA	TRBJ2-6	CACSSGANVLTF	TGTGCCTGTTCCTCTGGGGCCAACGTCCTGACTTTC
NA	TRBV7-9	NA	TRBJ1-2	CASSLDLDYGYTF	TGTGCCAGCAGCTTAGACTTGGACTATGGCTACACCTTC
NA	TRBV18	NA	TRBJ2-3	CASSSLTDTQYF	TGTGCCAGCTCAAGTCTCACAGATACGCAGTATTTT
NA	TRBV5-8	few	TRBJ2-2	CASSSRRELFF	TGTGCCAGCAGCTCGCGTAGGGAGCTGTTTTTT
NA	TRBV6-5	NA	TRBJ1-2	CASSYSGVYSYGYTF	TGTGCCAGCAGTTACTCCGGGGTCTATTCCTATGGCTACACCTTC
NA	TRBV30	NA	TRBJ1-5	CAWNGGVDQPQHF	TGTGCCTGGAATGGCGGGGTGGATCAGCCCCAGCATTTT
NA	TRBV28	NA	TRBJ1-2	CASSYGAQDYGYTF	TGTGCCAGCAGTTACGGGGCTCAAGATTATGGCTACACCTTC
NA	TRBV5-6	NA	TRBJ1-2	CASSSIGLVGDGYTF	TGTGCCAGCAGCTCGATAGGATTAGTAGGGGATGGCTACACCTTC
TRBD1	TRBV5-1	NA	TRBJ1-1	CASSGRRVGQVYTEAFF	TGCGCCAGCAGCGGCCGAAGAGTGGGACAGGTGTACACTGAAGCTTTCTTT
TRBD1	TRBV2	NA	TRBJ2-5	CASSERDRGQETQYF	TGTGCCAGCAGTGAAAGGGACAGGGGGCAAGAGACCCAGTACTTC
NA	TRBV2	NA	TRBJ1-1	CASTKGSEAFF	TGTGCCAGCACAAAGGGGAGTGAAGCTTTCTTT
NA	TRBV6-7	NA	TRBJ2-5	CARQETQYF	TGTGCCAGACAAGAGACCCAGTACTTC
NA	TRBV7-2	few	TRBJ2-7	CASSLARNYEQYF	TGTGCCAGCAGCTTAGCCCGTAACTACGAGCAGTACTTC
TRBD1	TRBV9	NA	TRBJ2-1	CASSVGRTGNNEQFF	TGTGCCAGCAGCGTAGGTCGGACAGGGAACAATGAGCAGTTCTTC
NA	TRBV5-1	NA	TRBJ1-2	CASSGRGPFYGYTF	TGCGCCAGCAGCGGTCGGGGCCCTTTCTATGGCTACACCTTC
TRBD1	TRBV6-1	NA	TRBJ1-5	CASSGGTGGRVWNQPQHF	TGTGCCAGCAGTGGCGGGACAGGGGGCAGAGTATGGAATCAGCCCCAGCATTTT
TRBD1	TRBV18	NA	TRBJ1-3	CASSPLRGITGVGNTIYF	TGTGCCAGCTCACCTCTACGTGGGATAACAGGGGTTGGAAACACCATATATTTT
TRBD1	TRBV7-2	NA	TRBJ2-1	CASSLSRGNNEQFF	TGTGCCAGCAGCTTAAGCAGGGGGAACAATGAGCAGTTCTTC
NA	TRBV2	NA	TRBJ2-1	CASSREFNEQFF	TGTGCCAGCAGTCGGGAGTTCAATGAGCAGTTCTTC
NA	TRBV7-6	NA	TRBJ1-1	CASSRDGNTEAFF	TGTGCCAGCAGCAGGGACGGGAACACTGAAGCTTTCTTT
TRBD1	TRBV5-1	NA	TRBJ1-5	CASSLAGTVNQPQHF	TGCGCCAGCAGCTTGGCCGGGACAGTCAATCAGCCCCAGCATTTT
TRBD1	TRBV19	NA	TRBJ1-6	CASSMVRGGYSPLHF	TGTGCCAGTAGTATGGTCAGAGGGGGCTATTCACCCCTCCACTTT
NA	TRBV30	NA	TRBJ1-1	CAWRHTEVTFF	TGTGCCTGGAGGCACACAGAGGTAACTTTCTTT
TRBD1	TRBV5-1	NA	TRBJ1-2	CASSFPGQGKGYTF	TGCGCCAGCAGCTTCCCGGGACAGGGTAAGGGCTACACCTTC
TRBD1	TRBV4-1	NA	TRBJ1-2	CASSPFRQGGSGYTF	TGCGCCAGCAGCCCTTTTCGACAGGGGGGATCTGGCTACACCTTC
NA	TRBV4-2	NA	TRBJ2-1	CASSAYNEQFF	TGTGCCAGCAGCGCTTATAATGAGCAGTTCTTC
NA	TRBV9	NA	TRBJ1-1	CASSVHWNTEAFF	TGTGCCAGCAGCGTACATTGGAACACTGAAGCTTTCTTT
NA	TRBV18	NA	TRBJ2-3	CASSPSWRTDTQYF	TGTGCCAGCTCACCCTCTTGGAGGACAGATACGCAGTATTTT